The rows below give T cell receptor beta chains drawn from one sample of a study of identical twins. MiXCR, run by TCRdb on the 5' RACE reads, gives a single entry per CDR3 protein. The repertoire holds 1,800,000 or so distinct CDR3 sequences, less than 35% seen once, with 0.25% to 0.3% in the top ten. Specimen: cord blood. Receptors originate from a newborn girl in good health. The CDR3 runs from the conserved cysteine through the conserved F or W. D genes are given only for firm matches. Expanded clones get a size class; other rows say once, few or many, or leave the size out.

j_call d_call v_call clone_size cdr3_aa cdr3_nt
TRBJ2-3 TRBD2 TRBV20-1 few CSARGDPGTSGDTDTQYF TGCAGTGCTAGAGGGGATCCCGGGACTAGCGGGGACACAGATACGCAGTATTTT
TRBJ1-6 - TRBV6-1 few CATWEGYNSPLHF TGTGCCACCTGGGAGGGATACAATTCACCCCTCCACTTT
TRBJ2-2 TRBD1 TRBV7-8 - CASSLAQKGAINTGELFF TGTGCCAGCAGCTTAGCGCAAAAGGGGGCGATTAACACCGGGGAGCTGTTTTTT
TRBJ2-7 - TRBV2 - CASSGADRPYEQYF TGTGCCAGCAGCGGTGCGGATCGACCGTACGAGCAGTACTTC
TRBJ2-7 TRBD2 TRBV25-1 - CASRPTSGRYEQYF TGTGCCAGCCGACCGACTAGCGGGAGATACGAGCAGTACTTC
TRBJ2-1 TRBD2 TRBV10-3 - CAISERGRAYNEQFF TGTGCCATCAGTGAGCGCGGGAGGGCCTACAATGAGCAGTTCTTC
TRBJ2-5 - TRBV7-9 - CASSLASGQGETQYF TGTGCCAGCAGCTTGGCGTCAGGCCAGGGGGAGACCCAGTACTTC
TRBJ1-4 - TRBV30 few CAWSVLGRANEKLFF TGTGCCTGGAGTGTACTGGGGCGTGCTAATGAAAAACTGTTTTTT
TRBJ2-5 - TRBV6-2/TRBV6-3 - CASSRVRSLAAHETQYF TGTGCCAGCAGTCGAGTTCGGTCCTTAGCGGCTCACGAGACCCAGTACTTC
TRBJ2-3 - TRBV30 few CAWSVWGMGAPDTQYF TGTGCCTGGAGTGTATGGGGGATGGGGGCACCAGATACGCAGTATTTT
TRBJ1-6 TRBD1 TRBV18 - CASSSLPDRKNSPLHF TGTGCCAGCTCATCTCTCCCGGACAGGAAGAATTCACCCCTCCACTTT
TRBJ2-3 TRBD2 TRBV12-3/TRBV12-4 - CASSYLAGELQTQYF TGTGCCAGCAGTTACTTAGCGGGAGAGCTCCAGACGCAGTATTTT
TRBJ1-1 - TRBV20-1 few CSARQASTEAFF TGCAGTGCTAGACAGGCCTCCACTGAAGCTTTCTTT
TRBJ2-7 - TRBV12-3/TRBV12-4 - CASSTRQEFPLGYEQYF TGTGCCAGCAGCACCCGACAGGAATTCCCATTGGGCTACGAGCAGTACTTC
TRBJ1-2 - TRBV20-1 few CSATTGRTNYGYTF TGCAGTGCAACTACAGGGAGAACTAACTATGGCTACACCTTC
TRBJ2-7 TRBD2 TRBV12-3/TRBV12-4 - CASSLVGGGAAYNEQYF TGTGCCAGCAGCCTTGTAGGCGGGGGGGCCGCGTACAATGAGCAGTACTTC
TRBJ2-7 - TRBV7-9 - CASSLGPGRLSSYEQYF TGTGCCAGCAGCTTAGGGCCGGGACGCTTATCTTCCTACGAGCAGTACTTC
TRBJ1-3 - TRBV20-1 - CSARRNMRGGPSGGNTIYF TGCAGTGCTAGGCGGAATATGCGGGGTGGACCCTCTGGTGGAAACACCATATATTTT
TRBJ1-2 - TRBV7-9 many CASSKDLNYGYTF TGTGCCAGCAGCAAGGATCTTAACTATGGCTACACCTTC
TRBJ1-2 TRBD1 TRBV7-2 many CASSLTGQYYGYTF TGTGCCAGCAGCTTAACGGGACAGTACTATGGCTACACCTTC
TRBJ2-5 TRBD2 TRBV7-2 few CASSYTGGGPRETQYF TGTGCCAGCAGTTATACCGGGGGAGGGCCACGGGAGACCCAGTACTTC
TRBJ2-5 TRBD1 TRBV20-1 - CSAITGGPKEQYF TGCAGTGCTATAACAGGGGGCCCGAAGGAGCAGTACTTC
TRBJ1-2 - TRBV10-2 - CASSEDERVFGYTF TGCGCCAGCAGTGAGGACGAAAGAGTTTTTGGCTACACCTTC
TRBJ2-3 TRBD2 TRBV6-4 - CASSSRAGGPDTQYF TGTGCCAGCAGTTCGAGGGCGGGGGGACCAGATACGCAGTATTTT
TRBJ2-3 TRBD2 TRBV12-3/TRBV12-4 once CASSFFSGSYIDTQYF TGTGCCAGCAGTTTTTTCAGCGGGAGCTATATAGATACGCAGTATTTT
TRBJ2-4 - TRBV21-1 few CASSKENIQYF TGTGCCAGCAGCAAAGAAAACATTCAGTACTTC
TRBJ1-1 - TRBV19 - CASSASTGNTEAFF TGTGCCAGTAGTGCTTCGACAGGGAACACTGAAGCTTTCTTT
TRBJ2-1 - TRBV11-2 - CASTPRRSSHNEQFF TGTGCCAGCACCCCACGAAGGAGCTCCCACAATGAGCAGTTCTTC
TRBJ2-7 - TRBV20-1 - CSAASRPYEQYF TGCAGTGCGGCCAGCCGACCCTACGAGCAGTACTTC
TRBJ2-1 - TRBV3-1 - CASSQGARYNEQFF TGTGCCAGCAGCCAGGGGGCTAGGTACAATGAGCAGTTCTTC
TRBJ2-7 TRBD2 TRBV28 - CASSSGTSEFGNEQYF TGTGCCAGCAGTTCCGGGACTAGCGAATTTGGCAATGAGCAGTACTTC
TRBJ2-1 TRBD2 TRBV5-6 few CASSSSGPKNFNEQFF TGTGCCAGCAGCTCTAGCGGGCCAAAGAATTTCAATGAGCAGTTCTTC
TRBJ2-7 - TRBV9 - CASSVVPGPAYEQYF TGTGCCAGCAGCGTAGTACCGGGACCGGCTTACGAGCAGTACTTC
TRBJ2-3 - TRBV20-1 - CSARVRRGAGDTQYF TGCAGTGCTAGGGTCCGAAGGGGGGCAGGAGATACGCAGTATTTT
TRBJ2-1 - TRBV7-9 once CASSLNWNEQFF TGTGCCAGCAGCTTAAATTGGAATGAGCAGTTCTTC
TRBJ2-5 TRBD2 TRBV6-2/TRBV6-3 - CASSYPGLATWMRETQYF TGTGCCAGCAGTTACCCGGGACTAGCCACCTGGATGAGGGAGACCCAGTACTTC
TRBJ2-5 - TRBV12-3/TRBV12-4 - CASSRNMPSQGNERYF TGTGCCAGCAGTCGAAATATGCCATCACAGGGCAATGAGCGGTACTTC
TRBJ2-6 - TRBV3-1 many CASSPLDSSGANVLTF TGTGCCAGCAGCCCCTTGGACAGCTCTGGGGCCAACGTCCTGACTTTC
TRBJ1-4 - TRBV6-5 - CASSNPGTQNEKLFF TGTGCCAGCAGTAATCCCGGGACACAAAATGAAAAACTGTTTTTT
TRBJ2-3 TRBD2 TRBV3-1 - CASSLGPLAGGSKDTQYF TGTGCCAGCAGCCTCGGCCCCCTAGCGGGGGGGTCGAAAGATACGCAGTATTTT
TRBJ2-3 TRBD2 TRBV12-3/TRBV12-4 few CASSFRRGDTDTQYF TGTGCCAGCAGTTTTAGGCGGGGGGACACAGATACGCAGTATTTT
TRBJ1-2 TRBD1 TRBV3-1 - CASSRGQGTDGYTF TGTGCCAGCAGCCGGGGACAGGGGACGGATGGCTACACCTTC
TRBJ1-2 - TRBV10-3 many CAILPRLEDGRNPYGYTF TGTGCCATTCTCCCCCGACTAGAGGACGGCCGAAACCCCTATGGCTACACCTTC
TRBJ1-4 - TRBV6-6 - CASSPGLLGEKLFF TGTGCCAGCAGCCCTGGCCTCCTGGGCGAAAAACTGTTTTTT
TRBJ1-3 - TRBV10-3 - CAISSGTLSGNTIYF TGTGCCATCAGCTCCGGGACGCTCTCTGGAAACACCATATATTTT
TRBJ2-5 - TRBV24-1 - CATSDSWTLHNEQYF TGTGCCACCAGTGATTCGTGGACCCTCCACAATGAGCAGTACTTC
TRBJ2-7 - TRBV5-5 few CASSLEASFPYEQYF TGTGCCAGCAGCTTGGAGGCCAGTTTCCCCTACGAGCAGTACTTC
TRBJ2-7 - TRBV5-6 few CACSFSGLPSYEQYF TGTGCCTGCAGCTTCTCTGGTCTACCCTCCTACGAGCAGTACTTC